These 3 T cell receptor beta chains were all obtained from the same sample, sequenced in a study of control samples from healthy donors and cancer patients. The data were produced by immunoSEQ multiplex PCR, yet TCRdb's version contains in-frame clones alone and is incomplete. The sample lists approximately 89,000 clones, approximately 87% occurring once. Sequencing was carried out using blood. The receptor set was obtained from a man in his forties or fifties in good health.

The DNA of the CDR3 is TGTGCCAGCTCACCGGGACTAGCGGGAGTCTCCCCTAGCACAGATACGCAGTATTTT. Translated: CASSPGLAGVSPSTDTQYF. This chain uses TRBV18 with TRBJ2-3; 14 bases map to TRBD2. CDR1 is KGHSH, CDR2 LQKENI, per germline. V lost 3 bases to trimming and J lost 0 bases; unmatched junction nucleotides: 8. The CDR3 covers 19 residues.

This chain links TRBV5-8 with TRBJ2-7; TRBD1 matches 7 bases. Unmatched junction bases numbered 1, after V lost 0 bases and J lost 4 bases. The V gene's germline CDR1 is SGHTS and CDR2 YDEGEE. The CDR3 covers 13 residues. The CDR3 sequence is CASSLDRGYEQYV. The CDR3 region has the DNA TGTGCCAGCAGCTTGGACAGGGGATACGAGCAGTACGTC.

The table lists this clone with a few counts. This chain connects TRBV6-2 or TRBV6-3 to TRBJ2-5, with 7 bases lining up with TRBD1. The V and J ends lost 5 bases and 6 bases, in that order; junction bases with no gene match: 6. The CDR3 has 13 amino acids. The germline CDR1 and CDR2 sequences are MNHEY and SVGEGT. The CDR3 nucleotides read TGTGCCAGCAGTCCAGACAGGGACCAGACCCAGTACTTC. This gives the protein CASSPDRDQTQYF.